This note documents a single T cell receptor beta chain sequence. Its specificity is not known. The sample is drawn from a study of PD-1 blockade in mismatch repair-deficient tumors. The wider study: Enrolled about 2013-2016, patients had progressing, pretreated mismatch repair-deficient cancers of 12 types. Overall study findings and caveats: After pembrolizumab, tumor-resident clones rose rapidly, then generally contracted before radiologic responses.

Sequenced by immunoSEQ multiplex PCR; TCRdb stores in-frame clones only, minus some. Altogether 100,000 or so clones are present, roughly four fifths being singletons, with the ten largest covering roughly 6.2%. Three pembrolizumab responders had their TCRs sequenced. CDR3 length equals 11 residues. CDR1 and CDR2 from the germline V gene are LGHNT and FRNRAP. V lost 5 bases to trimming and J lost 9 bases, with 11 bases between them. This clonotype was sampled from an adult with mismatch repair-deficient cancer. The rearrangement uses TRBV12-5 and TRBJ2-7, with a weak D call TRBD1 (5 bases). Sequenced material: peripheral blood, taken approximately 35 weeks after starting pembrolizumab. CDR3 sequence (DNA): TGTGCTAGTGGTCAAGGGGCCGGGCAGTACTTC. This sequence encodes CASGQGAGQYF. The full variable domain, with the rest looked up from reference TRBV12-5 and TRBJ2-7, is DARVTQTPRHKVTEMGQEVTMRCQPILGHNTVFWYRQTMMQGLELLAYFRNRAPLDDSGMPKDRFSAEMPDATLATLKIQPSEPRDSAVYFCASGQGAGQYFGPGTRLTVT.